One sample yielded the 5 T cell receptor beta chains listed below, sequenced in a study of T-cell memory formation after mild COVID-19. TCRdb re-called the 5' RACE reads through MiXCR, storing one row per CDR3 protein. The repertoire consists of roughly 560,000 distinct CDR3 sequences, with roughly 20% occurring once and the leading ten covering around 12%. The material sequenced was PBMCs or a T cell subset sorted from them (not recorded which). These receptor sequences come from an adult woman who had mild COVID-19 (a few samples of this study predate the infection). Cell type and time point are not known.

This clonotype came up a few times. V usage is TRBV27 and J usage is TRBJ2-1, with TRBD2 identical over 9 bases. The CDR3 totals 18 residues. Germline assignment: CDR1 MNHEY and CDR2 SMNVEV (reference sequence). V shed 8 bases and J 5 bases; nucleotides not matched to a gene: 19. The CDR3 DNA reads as TGTGCCAGCGCCTCTTATCGTGCCGGGGCGGGGGGGAACAATGAGCAGTTCTTC. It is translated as CASASYRAGAGGNNEQFF.

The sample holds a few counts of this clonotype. The CDR3: CASSLGSQFSYEQYF. The CDR3 bases are TGTGCCAGCAGCTTAGGCTCTCAGTTCTCCTACGAGCAGTACTTC. The rearrangement links TRBV7-6 to TRBJ2-7; D is undetermined. Germline V gene lookup returns CDR1 SGHVS and CDR2 FNYEAQ. The length of the CDR3 is 15 residues. V lost 1 base and J lost 0, with 10 bases in between. Full variable domain (remainder filled in from reference TRBV7-6 and TRBJ2-7): GAGVSQSPRYKVTKRGQDVALRCDPISGHVSLYWYRQALGQGPEFLTYFNYEAQQDKSGLPNDRFSAERPEGSISTLTIQRTEQRDSAMYRCASSLGSQFSYEQYFGPGTRLTVT.

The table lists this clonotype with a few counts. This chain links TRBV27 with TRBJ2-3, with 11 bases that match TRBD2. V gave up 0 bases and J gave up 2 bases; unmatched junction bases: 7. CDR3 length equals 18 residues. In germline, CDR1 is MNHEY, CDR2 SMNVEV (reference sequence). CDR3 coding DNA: TGTGCCAGCAGTTTATCGAAGAGACTAGCGGGGAACACAGATACGCAGTATTTT. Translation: CASSLSKRLAGNTDTQYF.

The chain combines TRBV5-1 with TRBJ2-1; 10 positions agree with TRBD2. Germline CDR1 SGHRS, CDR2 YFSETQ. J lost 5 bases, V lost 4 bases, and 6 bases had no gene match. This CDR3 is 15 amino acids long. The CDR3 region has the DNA TGCGCCAGCAGCGGGGATCTAGCGGGAGACAATGAGCAGTTCTTC. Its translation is CASSGDLAGDNEQFF.

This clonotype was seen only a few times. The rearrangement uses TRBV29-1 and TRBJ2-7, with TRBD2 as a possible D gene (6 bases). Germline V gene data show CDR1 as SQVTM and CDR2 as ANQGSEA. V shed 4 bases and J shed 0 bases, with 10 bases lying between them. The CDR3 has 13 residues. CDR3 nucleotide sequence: TGCAGCGTTGCCGGGACTCCCTCCTACGAGCAGTACTTC. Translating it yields CSVAGTPSYEQYF.